The 24 T cell receptor beta chains below come from one sample, sequenced in a study of blood T cell repertoires in COVID-19. The table came from immunoSEQ multiplex PCR; TCRdb's copy has only in-frame clones and leaves some out. The data contain some 70,000 clones, roughly 72% of them seen just once; the ten biggest clones take up 14% to 15%. Material: peripheral blood. The receptors here all came from a man aged 55 to 70 with COVID-19, enrolled during active disease.

The chain has TRBV5-1 and TRBJ2-2, with a tentative D call TRBD1 (5 bases). V was cut by 3 bases and J by 1 base, with 7 bases left in between. The CDR3 is 14 residues long. Germline-derived CDR1 and CDR2 are SGHRS and YFSETQ. CDR3 residues: CASSSTGNTGELFF. CDR3 nucleotides: TGCGCCAGCAGCTCCACAGGGAACACCGGGGAGCTGTTTTTT.

This clone turned up a few times. The rearrangement uses TRBV9 and TRBJ1-1; a possible D gene is TRBD1 (5 bases). V lost 7 bases to trimming and J lost 3 bases, with 16 bases between them. Germline V CDR1 and CDR2: SGDLS, YYNGEE. This CDR3 has 14 amino acids. The CDR3 sequence is CASGMGRGDTEAFF. The CDR3 DNA reads as TGTGCCAGCGGAATGGGACGGGGGGACACTGAAGCTTTCTTT.

The chain recombines TRBV28 with TRBJ1-1; D not resolved. Germline-derived CDR1 and CDR2 are MDHEN and SYDVKM. The CDR3 sequence is 13 residues long. V was cut by 5 bases and J by 0 bases, with 7 bases left in between. Here the CDR3 reads CASSGGMNTEAFF. CDR3 coding DNA: TGTGCCAGCAGTGGCGGGATGAACACTGAAGCTTTCTTT.

There are a few counts of this clone. This rearrangement joins TRBV12-3 or TRBV12-4 to TRBJ1-6; no reliable D call. Trimming shortened V by 1 base and J by 7 bases, and 5 bases separated the two germline ends. The CDR3 contains 13 residues. This chain's CDR3 is CASSLEQNSPLHF. In DNA, the CDR3 is TGTGCCAGCAGTTTAGAGCAAAATTCACCCCTCCACTTT.

This clone was observed once. The chain employs TRBV5-1 and TRBJ2-4; no reliable D call. Germline CDR1 reads SGHRS; CDR2 reads YFSETQ. The CDR3 is 14 residues long. The ends were cut back, 1 base at V and 8 bases at J, with 13 bases in the middle. CDR3 sequence reads: CASSLYSGLDIQYF. In DNA, the CDR3 is TGCGCCAGCAGCTTGTATTCAGGCCTGGACATTCAGTACTTC.

This clone showed up just a few times. The V gene is TRBV6-5, the J gene TRBJ1-6; the match to TRBD1 covers 8 bases. Germline V gene data show CDR1 as MNHEY and CDR2 as SVGAGI. The CDR3 has 15 amino acids. The junction had 5 bases not matched to a gene; V was cut back by 2 bases and J by 8 bases. CDR3 DNA: TGTGCCAGCAGTTACGTTCAGGGGGCATATTCACCCCTCCACTTT. The encoded protein is CASSYVQGAYSPLHF.

The chain links TRBV3-1 (or the pseudogene TRBV3-2) to TRBJ2-4; unclear D gene. The germline V gene has CDR1 LGHDT and CDR2 YNNKEL (reference sequence). V lost 1 base and J 3 bases, leaving 4 bases between the germline ends. This CDR3 contains 13 residues. The CDR3 protein is CASSQASKNIQYF. The CDR3 DNA reads as TGTGCCAGCAGCCAAGCCAGCAAAAACATTCAGTACTTC.

The CDR3 sequence is CASSYSDRALGEQFF. The CDR3 region has the DNA TGTGCCAGCAGTTACTCGGACAGGGCCCTAGGGGAGCAGTTCTTC. This sequence joins TRBV6-6 and TRBJ2-1; 8 bases agree with TRBD1. The CDR3 has 15 amino acids. The V segment lost 0 bases and the J segment 10 bases; nucleotides outside the gene matches: 8. Germline assignment: CDR1 MNHNY and CDR2 SVGAGI (reference sequence).

The J gene is TRBJ2-2, the V gene TRBV9; 10 nucleotides line up with TRBD2. Per germline, CDR1 SGDLS and CDR2 YYNGEE. J lost 1 base, V lost 0 bases, and 3 bases had no gene match. The CDR3 length is 17 residues. The DNA of the CDR3 is TGTGCCAGCAGCGTAGCGGCTAGCGGGGGGAACACCGGGGAGCTGTTTTTT. It encodes CASSVAASGGNTGELFF. Full variable domain (missing parts from reference TRBV9 and TRBJ2-2): DSGVTQTPKHLITATGQRVTLRCSPRSGDLSVYWYQQSLDQGLQFLIQYYNGEERAKGNILERFSAQQFPDLHSELNLSSLELGDSALYFCASSVAASGGNTGELFFGEGSRLTVL.

The V and J genes are TRBV5-1 and TRBJ2-1; TRBD2 matches at 8 bases. Germline CDR1 is SGHRS and CDR2 is YFSETQ. V gave up 7 bases and J gave up 1 base; unmatched junction bases: 7. The CDR3 totals 15 residues. CDR3 coding DNA: TGCGCCAGCTTTTTACGGGGGGGATCCTACAATGAGCAGTTCTTC. It translates to CASFLRGGSYNEQFF.

V and J are TRBV5-1 and TRBJ2-3, with 7 bases aligning to TRBD1. This CDR3 has 14 residues. The V gene end was trimmed by 6 bases and the J gene end by 2 bases; junction bases not matched to a gene: 6. Germline V gene data show CDR1 as SGHRS and CDR2 as YFSETQ. The CDR3 DNA sequence: TGCGCCAGCACCCTCGAGGGGGCCACAGATACGCAGTATTTT. This translates into CASTLEGATDTQYF.

This clone showed up just a few times. The rearrangement uses TRBV6-6 and TRBJ2-2; D might be TRBD1 (6 bases). Germline V gives CDR1 MNHNY, CDR2 SVGAGI (reference sequence). This CDR3 is built from 13 residues. V shed 7 bases and J shed 5 bases, with 11 bases lying between them. CDR3 residues: CASTHRETGELFF. The DNA for the CDR3 is TGTGCCAGCACCCACAGGGAAACCGGGGAGCTGTTTTTT.

This clone occurred a few times. The chain uses TRBV5-1 and TRBJ2-1, with D possibly being TRBD2 (6 bases). This CDR3 has 13 amino acids. V was clipped by 4 bases and J by 4 bases, with 9 bases between them. Germline assignment: CDR1 SGHRS and CDR2 YFSETQ. CDR3 loop: CASSRLEYNEQFF. CDR3 DNA sequence: TGCGCCAGCAGCCGACTAGAGTACAATGAGCAGTTCTTC.

V gene TRBV19 combines with J gene TRBJ2-1, with 12 bases lining up with TRBD2. This CDR3 comprises 16 residues. In germline, CDR1 is LNHDA, CDR2 SQIVND (reference sequence). The ends lost 4 bases at V and 2 bases at J; junction bases unmatched: 3. CDR3 loop: CASSRLAGDTYNEQFF. The CDR3 bases are TGTGCCAGTAGTAGACTAGCGGGGGACACCTACAATGAGCAGTTCTTC.

The rearrangement joins TRBV28 to TRBJ2-1; D may be TRBD2 (6 bases). The CDR3 runs 11 residues. Germline loops: CDR1 MDHEN, CDR2 SYDVKM. With 5 bases removed from V and 8 bases from J, the gap between germline ends came to 7 bases. The DNA of the CDR3 is TGTGCCAGCAGTAGGAGGGATGAGCAGTTCTTC. It translates to CASSRRDEQFF.

This clone appeared a few times. This chain joins TRBV28 and TRBJ1-6; D uncertain. The CDR3 totals 13 residues. With 4 bases removed from V and 7 bases from J, the gap between germline ends came to 8 bases. Germline CDR1 MDHEN, CDR2 SYDVKM. The CDR3 DNA reads TGTGCCAGCAGTTGGGCCGAGAATTCACCCCTCCACTTT. Amino acids: CASSWAENSPLHF.

The chain links TRBV10-3 to TRBJ1-2; no definite D call. The CDR3 extends over 15 amino acids. Trimming left V 3 bases short and J 3 bases short, with 14 bases between. Germline V gives CDR1 ENHRY, CDR2 SYGVKD. CDR3 region: CAISENGARDYGYTF. The CDR3 DNA sequence: TGTGCCATCAGTGAAAACGGAGCGCGGGACTATGGCTACACCTTC.

The CDR3 DNA reads TGTGCCAGCAGCCCAGGACAGGGTAGGACCTACGAGCAGTACTTC. Protein product: CASSPGQGRTYEQYF. The chain links TRBV13 to TRBJ2-7, with 8 bases aligning to TRBD1. J lost 2 bases, V lost 5 bases, and 8 bases had no gene match. This CDR3 has 15 amino acids. Germline CDR1 PRHDT, CDR2 FYEKMQ (reference sequence).

The J gene is TRBJ1-2, the V gene TRBV5-3, with D tentatively TRBD1 (6 bases). TRBV5-3 is placed among ORFs of uncertain function. The CDR3 spans 20 residues. V lost 3 bases to trimming and J lost 3 bases, with 30 bases between them. CDR3 in amino acids: CARSSPALGPLKGGYYGYTF. The CDR3 DNA reads TGTGCCAGAAGCTCCCCTGCACTGGGTCCGCTAAAAGGGGGATACTATGGCTACACCTTC.

The rearrangement links TRBV19 to TRBJ1-5, with a weak D call TRBD1 (5 bases). Trimming removed 4 bases from V and 5 bases from J, with 15 bases in between. This CDR3 has 15 amino acids. Germline V CDR1 and CDR2: LNHDA, SQIVND (reference sequence). The CDR3 here is CASSRGFQRDQPQHF. The CDR3 nucleotides read TGTGCCAGTAGTAGGGGCTTCCAAAGGGATCAGCCCCAGCATTTT.

V and J are TRBV10-1 and TRBJ2-7; D is unclear. Germline assignment: CDR1 WNHNN and CDR2 SYGVQD (reference sequence). CDR3 length: 14 amino acids. The germline V and J ends were trimmed by 3 bases and 0 bases, with 9 bases remaining between them. The CDR3 reads CASSDGYLSYEQYF. DNA of the CDR3: TGCGCCAGCAGTGACGGTTACCTCTCCTACGAGCAGTACTTC.

This clone has only one observation. CDR3 region: CASRRPGTRGDEQFF. CDR3 bases: TGTGCCAGCAGACGACCCGGGACTAGAGGAGATGAGCAGTTCTTC. The V and J genes are TRBV11-2 and TRBJ2-1; 8 nucleotides align to TRBD2. The germline V gene has CDR1 SGHAT and CDR2 FQNNGV. This CDR3 has 15 amino acids. J gave up 8 bases and V 6 bases, and 12 bases lay outside the gene matches.

This clone appeared once. V gene TRBV29-1 combines with J gene TRBJ2-3; D perhaps matches TRBD1 (6 bases). Germline CDR1 SQVTM, CDR2 ANQGSEA. The CDR3 runs to 14 residues. V lost 7 bases, J lost 2 bases, and 16 bases lay in between. The chain's CDR3 is CSAQGSVNTDTQYF. CDR3 sequence (DNA): TGCAGCGCCCAGGGGTCTGTAAACACAGATACGCAGTATTTT.

J is TRBJ1-4 and V is TRBV5-5, with TRBD1 matching over 7 bases. Germline V gene data show CDR1 as SGHKS and CDR2 as YYEKEE (reference sequence). This CDR3 comprises 16 residues. J lost 5 bases, V lost 4 bases, and 11 bases had no gene match. CDR3 DNA sequence: TGTGCCAGCAGCATCGGACAGGCCTTTAAGAATGAAAAACTGTTTTTT. Its protein product is CASSIGQAFKNEKLFF. The entire variable domain, with the rest obtained from reference TRBV5-5 and TRBJ1-4, is as follows: DAGVTQSPTHLIKTRGQQVTLRCSPISGHKSVSWYQQVLGQGPQFIFQYYEKEERGRGNFPDRFSARQFPNYSSELNVNALLLGDSALYLCASSIGQAFKNEKLFFGSGTQLSVL.